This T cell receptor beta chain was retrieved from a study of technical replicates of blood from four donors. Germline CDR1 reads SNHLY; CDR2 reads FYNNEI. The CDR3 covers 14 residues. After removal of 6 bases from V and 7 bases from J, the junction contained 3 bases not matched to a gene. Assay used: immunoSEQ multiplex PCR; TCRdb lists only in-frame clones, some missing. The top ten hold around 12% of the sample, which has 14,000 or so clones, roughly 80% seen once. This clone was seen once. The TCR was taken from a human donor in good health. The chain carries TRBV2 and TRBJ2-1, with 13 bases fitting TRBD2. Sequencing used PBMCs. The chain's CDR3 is CASRGLAGTNEQFF. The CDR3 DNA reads TGTGCCAGCAGGGGACTAGCGGGAACGAATGAGCAGTTCTTC.